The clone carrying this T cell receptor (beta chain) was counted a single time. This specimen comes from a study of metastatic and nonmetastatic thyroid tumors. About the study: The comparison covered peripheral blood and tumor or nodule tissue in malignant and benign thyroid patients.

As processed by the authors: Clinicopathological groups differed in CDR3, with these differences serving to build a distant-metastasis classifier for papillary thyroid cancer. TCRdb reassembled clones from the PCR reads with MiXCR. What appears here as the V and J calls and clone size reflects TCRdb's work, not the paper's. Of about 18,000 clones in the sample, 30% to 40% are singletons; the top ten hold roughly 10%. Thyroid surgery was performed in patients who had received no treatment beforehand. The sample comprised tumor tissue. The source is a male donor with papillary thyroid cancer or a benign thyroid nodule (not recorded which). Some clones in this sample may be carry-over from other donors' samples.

CDR3 residues: CASSVGTDITYEQYF. For the CDR3, the DNA is TGTGCCAGCAGCGTAGGGACAGATATTACCTACGAGCAGTACTTC. The rearrangement joins TRBV9 to TRBJ2-7; a weak D match, TRBD1 (6 bases). Germline CDR1 SGDLS, CDR2 YYNGEE. The germline V and J ends were trimmed by 0 bases and 2 bases, with 12 bases remaining between them. The CDR3 has 15 residues.